This T cell receptor beta chain was obtained from a study of identical twins. The V end was cut by 0 bases, the J end by 2 bases, with 11 bases between. CDR1 is DFQATT, CDR2 SNEGSKA, per germline (reference sequence). The CDR3 covers 14 residues. This clonotype was detected once. Its antigen is not known. TCRdb recomputed calls from the 5' RACE reads with MiXCR, one row per CDR3 protein. The sample includes about 470,000 distinct CDR3 sequences, around 24% of them seen just once. Study outcomes and limitations: Those out-of-frame alpha sequences shared by twins showed an excess of low generation probability.

These records were also assigned to another study, of T cells expressing NK-cell markers. In that study: Each TCR beta repertoire originated in sorted T cells that were CD3+CD56+NKG2C+, CD3+CD56+NKG2C- or CD3+CD56-NKG2C+.

The specimen sequenced was CD4+ T cells sorted from blood. The gene calls are TRBV20-1 and TRBJ2-7, with D possibly being TRBD1 (6 bases). The clonotype comes from a woman younger than 30 in good health. CDR3 in DNA: TGCAGTGCTAGAGACCAACAGGGAGCCTACGAGCAGTACTTC. Translating gives CSARDQQGAYEQYF.